This entry lists 19 T cell receptor beta chains sequenced from one sample in a study of cytomegalovirus exposure and HLA in healthy donors. Primers included in the PCR were 60 Vbeta and 13 Jbeta primers. TCRdb keeps only in-frame clones here, not all; method: immunoSEQ multiplex PCR. The repertoire holds under 300,000 clones, with approximately 81% as singletons. Sequencing was carried out using PBMCs. The source is an older woman in good health and CMV-seropositive.

The chain carries TRBV11-2 and TRBJ1-1, with D perhaps matching TRBD1 (5 bases). From germline, CDR1 is SGHAT and CDR2 FQNNGV. V gave up 1 base and J gave up 1 base, with 10 bases separating them. The CDR3 extends over 15 amino acids. CDR3 nucleotides: TGTGCCAGCAGCTTAGTTCAGGGAACGAACACTGAAGCTTTCTTT. This translates into CASSLVQGTNTEAFF.

V usage is TRBV5-1 and J usage is TRBJ2-5; 7 nucleotides align to TRBD1. The better agreement between TRBJ2-7 and the DNA end casts doubt on the J call. The CDR3 has 15 residues. Per the germline V gene, CDR1 is SGHRS and CDR2 is YFSETQ. CDR3 bases: TGCGCCAGCAGCTTGGGGGCAGGGGGTATAGGCGAGCAGTACTTC. Translation: CASSLGAGGIGEQYF.

This chain links TRBV21-1 with TRBJ2-1; TRBD2, the D gene given by the table, was not confirmed from the DNA. TRBV21-1 is labeled a pseudogene. The CDR3 totals 15 residues. CDR3 protein: CASTRLAGIYNEQFF. The CDR3 bases are TGTGCCAGCACCCGACTAGCGGGAATCTACAATGAGCAGTTCTTC.

V gene TRBV19 combines with J gene TRBJ2-2, with 7 bases matching TRBD2. J lost 2 bases, V lost 5 bases, and 8 bases had no gene match. Germline CDR1 and CDR2: LNHDA and SQIVND (reference sequence). The CDR3 is 16 amino acids. The CDR3 sequence is CASSGSLATNTGELFF. For the CDR3, the DNA is TGTGCCAGTAGTGGCTCACTAGCGACAAACACCGGGGAGCTGTTTTTT. Full variable domain (remainder filled in from reference TRBV19 and TRBJ2-2): DGGITQSPKYLFRKEGQNVTLSCEQNLNHDAMYWYRQDPGQGLRLIYYSQIVNDFQKGDIAEGYSVSREKKESFPLTVTSAQKNPTAFYLCASSGSLATNTGELFFGEGSRLTVL.

The J gene is TRBJ2-1, the V gene TRBV15; 11 nucleotides match TRBD2. Germline CDR1 LNHNV, CDR2 YYDKDF (reference sequence). V gave up 1 base and J gave up 0 bases; unmatched junction bases: 14. CDR3 length: 21 amino acids. CDR3 nucleotides: TGTGCCACCAGCAGAGTAGGGGTTAGCGGGAGGGCCTCGAGCTCCTACAATGAGCAGTTCTTC. Translated, it gives CATSRVGVSGRASSSYNEQFF.

The chain carries TRBV5-5 and TRBJ2-7; the D gene is possibly TRBD2 (5 bases). Germline-derived CDR1 and CDR2 are SGHKS and YYEKEE (reference sequence). This CDR3 has 16 amino acids. Trimming took off 0 bases at V and 4 bases at J, with 17 bases between the two ends. The CDR3 sequence: CASSLDRRSGIYEQYF. CDR3 in DNA: TGTGCCAGCAGCTTGGATCGCCGGTCCGGGATATACGAGCAGTACTTC.

In DNA, the CDR3 is TGTGCCAGCAGGGGACTAGCGGGTTTGGGAGAGACCCAGTACTTC. Translation: CASRGLAGLGETQYF. The V and J genes are TRBV28 and TRBJ2-5, with TRBD2 matching over 12 bases. The CDR3 runs 15 residues. V was clipped by 6 bases and J by 4 bases; unmatched bases: 6. Germline V gene sequence: CDR1 MDHEN, CDR2 SYDVKM.

V usage is TRBV21-1 and J usage is TRBJ2-5; the table's D call of TRBD2 was not tested on the DNA. TRBV21-1 is classified as a pseudogene. The CDR3 is 16 amino acids. CDR3 region: CASSKNRAEYQETQYF. The CDR3, as DNA: TGTGCCAGCAGCAAAAATCGAGCCGAGTACCAAGAGACCCAGTACTTC.

This chain joins TRBV7-9 and TRBJ1-1; D is uncertain. This CDR3 has 13 residues. Trimming took off 0 bases at V and 5 bases at J, with 7 bases between the two ends. CDR1 SEHNR and CDR2 FQNEAQ come from the germline V gene (reference sequence). In DNA form, the CDR3 reads TGTGCCAGCAGCTTAGCAGCGTGGACTGAAGCTTTCTTT. Amino acids: CASSLAAWTEAFF.

The genes are TRBV5-6 and TRBJ1-1, with D perhaps TRBD1 (5 bases). CDR3 length: 14 amino acids. V lost 0 bases and J lost 7, with 13 bases in between. Germline V gives CDR1 SGHDT, CDR2 YYEEEE. This chain's CDR3 is CASSLGLWGGEAFF. CDR3 nucleotide sequence: TGTGCCAGCAGCTTGGGATTATGGGGGGGTGAAGCTTTCTTT. The full variable domain, in which reference TRBV5-6 and TRBJ1-1 provide the parts outside the CDR3, is DAGVTQSPTHLIKTRGQQVTLRCSPKSGHDTVSWYQQALGQGPQFIFQYYEEEERQRGNFPDRFSGHQFPNYSSELNVNALLLGDSALYLCASSLGLWGGEAFFGQGTRLTVV.

A few counts support this clone. The V gene is TRBV9, the J gene TRBJ2-5; the match to TRBD2 covers 8 bases. Unmatched junction bases numbered 5, after V lost 2 bases and J lost 5 bases. The CDR3 contains 14 residues. Germline V gene sequence: CDR1 SGDLS, CDR2 YYNGEE. The CDR3 protein is CASSVSGMKETQYF. The CDR3 nucleotides read TGTGCCAGCAGCGTTAGCGGGATGAAGGAGACCCAGTACTTC.

The chain uses TRBV28 and TRBJ1-2; D remains ambiguous. Trimming took off 6 bases at V and 5 bases at J, with 22 bases between the two ends. CDR3 length: 16 residues. Germline CDR1 reads MDHEN; CDR2 reads SYDVKM. The CDR3 is CASRQAEFSSRYGYTF. The CDR3 DNA sequence: TGTGCCAGCAGGCAGGCAGAGTTTTCGTCCCGGTATGGCTACACCTTC.

The J gene is TRBJ1-1, the V gene TRBV7-3; a possible D gene is TRBD1 (6 bases). CDR1 and CDR2 from the germline V gene are SGHTA and FQGTGA. Trimming pared 6 bases from V and 3 bases from J, leaving 14 bases between. This CDR3 is 14 amino acids long. The chain's CDR3 is CASSQAGGHTEAFF. The CDR3 DNA follows: TGTGCCAGCAGTCAAGCGGGGGGGCACACTGAAGCTTTCTTT.

Only a few counts were recorded for this clone. The chain uses TRBV4-2 and TRBJ2-7, with a weak D call TRBD2 (6 bases). CDR1 is LGHNA and CDR2 is YNFKEQ in the germline V gene. Trimming removed 4 bases from V and 6 bases from J, with 19 bases in between. This CDR3 spans 15 amino acids. CDR3 DNA sequence: TGTGCCAGCAGCCGCGGCGGAGGGGACGTGGGCGAGCAGTACTTC. This codes for CASSRGGGDVGEQYF.

This clone was counted a single time. The genes are TRBV5-8 and TRBJ1-5; weak D call: TRBD1 (6 bases). The CDR3 contains 17 residues. Germline V gene lookup returns CDR1 SGHTS and CDR2 YDEGEE. V lost 1 base, J lost 0 bases, and 14 bases lay in between. CDR3 coding DNA: TGTGCCAGCAGCTTGTTCGGGACAAGGTATAGCAATCAGCCCCAGCATTTT. Translated: CASSLFGTRYSNQPQHF. The whole variable domain, filled in from reference TRBV5-8 and TRBJ1-5, reads EAGVTQSPTHLIKTRGQQATLRCSPISGHTSVYWYQQALGLGLQFLLWYDEGEERNRGNFPPRFSGRQFPNYSSELNVNALELEDSALYLCASSLFGTRYSNQPQHFGDGTRLSIL.

About this clone itself: An end of the junction does not agree with germline; a read error may underlie this. In DNA form, the CDR3 reads TGTGCCACCAGGAGAGCGAGTAGCGGGGGTAATGAGCAGTTCTTC. Its translation is CATRRASSGGNEQFF. The chain joins TRBV15 to TRBJ2-1, with 9 bases identical to TRBD2. Germline V gene lookup returns CDR1 LNHNV and CDR2 YYDKDF (reference sequence). CDR3 size: 15 residues.

The rearrangement links TRBV19 to TRBJ2-1; D not resolved. Trimming took off 7 bases at V and 4 bases at J, with 5 bases between the two ends. Looked up from germline, CDR1 is LNHDA and CDR2 is SQIVND (reference sequence). The CDR3 spans 11 residues. The CDR3 DNA sequence: TGTGCCAGTAAACAATACAATGAGCAGTTCTTC. Amino acid sequence: CASKQYNEQFF.

V gene TRBV9 combines with J gene TRBJ2-2; 12 positions agree with TRBD2. Germline-derived CDR1 and CDR2 are SGDLS and YYNGEE. Trimming took 4 bases from V and 4 from J; bases not matched to a gene: 11. The CDR3 length is 18 residues. This chain's CDR3 is CASSSKTSGSTGTGELFF. The CDR3 nucleotides are TGTGCCAGCAGCTCCAAGACTAGCGGGAGTACTGGCACCGGGGAGCTGTTTTTT.

The V gene is TRBV6-1, the J gene TRBJ1-2, with D perhaps TRBD1 (6 bases). From germline, CDR1 is MNHNS and CDR2 SASEGT. V was cut by 1 base and J by 10 bases, with 13 bases left in between. The CDR3 loop spans 13 amino acids. CDR3 residues: CASSEDRVSAYTF. The CDR3 bases are TGTGCCAGCAGTGAAGACAGGGTCAGTGCCTACACCTTC.